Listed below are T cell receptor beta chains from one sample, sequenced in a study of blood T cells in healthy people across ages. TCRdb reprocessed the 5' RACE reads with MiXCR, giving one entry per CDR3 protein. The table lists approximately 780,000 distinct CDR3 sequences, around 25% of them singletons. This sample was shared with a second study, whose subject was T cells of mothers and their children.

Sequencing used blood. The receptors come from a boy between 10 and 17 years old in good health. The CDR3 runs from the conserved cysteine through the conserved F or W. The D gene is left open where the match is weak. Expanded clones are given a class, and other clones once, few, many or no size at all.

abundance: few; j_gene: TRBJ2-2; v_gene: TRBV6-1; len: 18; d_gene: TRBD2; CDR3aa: CASSPRVAGDPNTGELFF; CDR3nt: TGTGCCAGCAGTCCACGGGTAGCGGGGGACCCGAACACCGGGGAGCTGTTTTTT
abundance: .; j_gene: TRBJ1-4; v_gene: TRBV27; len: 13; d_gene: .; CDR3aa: CASRRLSNEKLFF; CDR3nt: TGTGCCAGCAGACGCTTGAGTAATGAAAAACTGTTTTTT
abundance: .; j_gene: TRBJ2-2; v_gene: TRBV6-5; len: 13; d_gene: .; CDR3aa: CASSYSGSGELFF; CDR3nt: TGTGCCAGCAGTTACTCAGGGTCCGGGGAGCTGTTTTTT
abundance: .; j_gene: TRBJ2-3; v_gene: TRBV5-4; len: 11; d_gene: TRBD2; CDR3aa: CASGRGDRQYF; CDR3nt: TGTGCCAGCGGTCGGGGGGATAGGCAGTATTTT
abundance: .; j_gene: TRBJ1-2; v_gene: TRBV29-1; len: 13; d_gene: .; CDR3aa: CSTRWGLDYGYTF; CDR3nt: TGCAGCACTAGGTGGGGCTTGGACTATGGCTACACCTTC
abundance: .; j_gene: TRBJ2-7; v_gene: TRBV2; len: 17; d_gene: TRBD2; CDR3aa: CASKYGTSGRPSYEQYF; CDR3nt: TGTGCCAGCAAGTATGGGACTAGCGGGAGACCCTCCTACGAGCAGTACTTC
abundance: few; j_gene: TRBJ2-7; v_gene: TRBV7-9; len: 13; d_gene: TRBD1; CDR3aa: CASSSTGNYEQYF; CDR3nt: TGTGCCAGCAGCTCGACAGGGAACTACGAGCAGTACTTC
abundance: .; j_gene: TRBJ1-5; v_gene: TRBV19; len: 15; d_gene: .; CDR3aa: CASSIGQFSNQPQHF; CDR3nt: TGTGCCAGTAGTATCGGACAGTTTAGCAATCAGCCCCAGCATTTT
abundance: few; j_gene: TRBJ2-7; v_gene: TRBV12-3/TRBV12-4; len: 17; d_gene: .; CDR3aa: CASSQRSGTQLYYEQYF; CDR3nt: TGTGCCAGCAGTCAAAGGTCCGGGACCCAACTATACTACGAGCAGTACTTC
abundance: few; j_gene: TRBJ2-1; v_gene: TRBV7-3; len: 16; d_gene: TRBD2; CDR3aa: CASSLGGGGWDNEQFF; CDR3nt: TGTGCCAGCAGCTTAGGCGGCGGGGGGTGGGACAATGAGCAGTTCTTC
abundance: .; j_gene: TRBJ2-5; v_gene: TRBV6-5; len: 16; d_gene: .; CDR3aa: CASSYWVGGLQETQYF; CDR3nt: TGTGCCAGCAGTTACTGGGTAGGCGGCCTCCAAGAGACCCAGTACTTC
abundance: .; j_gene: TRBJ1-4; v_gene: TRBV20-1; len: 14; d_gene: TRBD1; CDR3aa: CSARETGGGEKLFF; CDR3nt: TGCAGTGCTAGAGAGACAGGGGGTGGTGAAAAACTGTTTTTT
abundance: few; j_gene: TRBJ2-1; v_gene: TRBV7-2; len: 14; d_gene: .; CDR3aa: CASSLGGLYNEQFF; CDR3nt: TGTGCCAGCAGCTTAGGTGGACTCTACAATGAGCAGTTCTTC
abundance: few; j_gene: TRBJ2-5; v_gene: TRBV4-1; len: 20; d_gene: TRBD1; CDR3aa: CASSQDWRTGGAQNQETQYF; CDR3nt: TGCGCCAGCAGCCAAGACTGGAGGACAGGGGGTGCCCAAAATCAAGAGACCCAGTACTTC
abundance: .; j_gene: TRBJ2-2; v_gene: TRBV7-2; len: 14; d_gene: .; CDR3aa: CASSFPGLTGELFF; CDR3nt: TGTGCCAGCAGCTTTCCAGGGCTTACCGGGGAGCTGTTTTTT
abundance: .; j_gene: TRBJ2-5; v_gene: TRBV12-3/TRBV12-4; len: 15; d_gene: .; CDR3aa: CASSLATGNQETQYF; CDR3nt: TGTGCCAGCAGTTTGGCTACAGGGAACCAAGAGACCCAGTACTTC
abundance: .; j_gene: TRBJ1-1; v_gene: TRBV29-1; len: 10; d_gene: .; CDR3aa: CSVGEERAFF; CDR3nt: TGCAGCGTTGGCGAGGAGAGAGCTTTCTTT
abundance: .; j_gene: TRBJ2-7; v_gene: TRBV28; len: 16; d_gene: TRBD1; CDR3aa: CASSFMPGQGNYEQYF; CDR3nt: TGTGCCAGCAGTTTCATGCCGGGACAGGGTAACTACGAGCAGTACTTC
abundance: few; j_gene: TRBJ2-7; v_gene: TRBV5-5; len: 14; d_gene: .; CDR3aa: CASSFGSAAYEQYF; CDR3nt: TGTGCCAGCAGCTTCGGATCGGCGGCCTACGAGCAGTACTTC
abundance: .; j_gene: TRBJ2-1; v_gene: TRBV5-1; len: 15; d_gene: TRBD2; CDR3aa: CASSLVPGGPNEQFF; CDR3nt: TGCGCCAGCAGCTTGGTACCGGGGGGGCCCAATGAGCAGTTCTTC
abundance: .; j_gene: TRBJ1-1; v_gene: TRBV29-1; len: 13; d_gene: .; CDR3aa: CSAAPAGNTEAFF; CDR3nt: TGCAGCGCCGCCCCAGCGGGGAACACTGAAGCTTTCTTT
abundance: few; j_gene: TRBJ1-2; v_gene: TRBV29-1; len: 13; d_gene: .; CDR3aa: CSVPLVSLGGYTF; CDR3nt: TGCAGCGTCCCTCTGGTGTCCTTGGGTGGCTACACCTTC
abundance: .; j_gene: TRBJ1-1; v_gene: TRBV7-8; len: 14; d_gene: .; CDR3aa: CASSKTGVGTEAFF; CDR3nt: TGTGCCAGCAGCAAGACAGGTGTAGGGACTGAAGCTTTCTTT
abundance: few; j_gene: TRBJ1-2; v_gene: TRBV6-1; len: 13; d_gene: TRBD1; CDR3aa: CASSSQGMGGYTF; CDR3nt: TGTGCCAGCAGTTCACAGGGGATGGGAGGCTACACCTTC
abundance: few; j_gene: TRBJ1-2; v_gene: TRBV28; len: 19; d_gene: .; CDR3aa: CASSFSSYSLSNPNYGYTF; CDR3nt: TGTGCCAGCAGTTTCTCTTCCTACAGTCTTTCTAACCCTAACTATGGCTACACCTTC
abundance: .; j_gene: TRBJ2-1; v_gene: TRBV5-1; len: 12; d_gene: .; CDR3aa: CASSLDWTEQFF; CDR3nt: TGCGCCAGCAGCTTGGATTGGACAGAGCAGTTCTTC
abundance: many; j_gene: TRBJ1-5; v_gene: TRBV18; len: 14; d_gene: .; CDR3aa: CASSPGGGNQPQHF; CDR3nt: TGTGCCAGCAGTCCGGGGGGGGGAAATCAGCCCCAGCATTTT
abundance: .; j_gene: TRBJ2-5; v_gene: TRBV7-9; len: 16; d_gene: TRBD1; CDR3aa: CASSSTPQGEKETQYF; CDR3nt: TGTGCCAGCAGCTCTACCCCTCAGGGGGAGAAAGAGACCCAGTACTTC
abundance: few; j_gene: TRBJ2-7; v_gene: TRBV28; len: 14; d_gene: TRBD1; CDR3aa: CATSRQGVFYEQYF; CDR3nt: TGTGCCACTTCCCGACAGGGAGTCTTCTACGAGCAGTACTTC
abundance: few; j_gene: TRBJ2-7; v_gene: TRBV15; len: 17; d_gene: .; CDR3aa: CATSRALATVLGNEQYF; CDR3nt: TGTGCCACCAGCAGAGCCTTAGCGACGGTCCTGGGGAACGAGCAGTACTTC
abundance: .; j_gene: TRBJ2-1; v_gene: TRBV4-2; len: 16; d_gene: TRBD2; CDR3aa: CASSQQTSGGYNEHFF; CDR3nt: TGTGCCAGCAGCCAACAGACTAGCGGGGGGTACAATGAGCACTTCTTC
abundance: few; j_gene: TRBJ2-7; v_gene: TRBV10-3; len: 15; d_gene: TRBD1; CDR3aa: CAISSAGQGPLEQYF; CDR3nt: TGTGCCATCAGCTCTGCGGGACAGGGGCCGCTCGAGCAGTACTTC
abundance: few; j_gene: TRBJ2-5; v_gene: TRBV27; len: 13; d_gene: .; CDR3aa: CASRVQGQETQYF; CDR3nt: TGTGCCAGCCGAGTTCAGGGACAAGAGACCCAGTACTTC
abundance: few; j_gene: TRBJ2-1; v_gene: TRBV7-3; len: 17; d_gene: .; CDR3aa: CASSLSPPGPSNAEQFF; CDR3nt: TGTGCCAGCAGCTTGAGCCCACCGGGACCATCAAATGCTGAGCAGTTCTTC
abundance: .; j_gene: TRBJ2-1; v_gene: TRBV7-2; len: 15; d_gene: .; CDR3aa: CASSSGLGSYNEQFF; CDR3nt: TGTGCCAGCAGCTCCGGTTTAGGTTCGTACAATGAGCAGTTCTTC
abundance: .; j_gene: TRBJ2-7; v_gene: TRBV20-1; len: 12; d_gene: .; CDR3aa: CSVTLSSYEQYF; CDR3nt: TGCAGTGTTACGCTCTCCTCCTACGAGCAGTACTTC
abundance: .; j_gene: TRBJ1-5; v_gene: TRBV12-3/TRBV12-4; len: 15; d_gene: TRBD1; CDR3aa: CASSTGGSSNRPQHF; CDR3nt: TGTGCCAGCAGCACAGGGGGCTCTAGCAATCGGCCCCAGCATTTT
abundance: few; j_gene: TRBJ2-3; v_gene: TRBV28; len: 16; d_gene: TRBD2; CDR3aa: CASSLFSGGSTDTQYF; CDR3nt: TGTGCCAGCAGTTTGTTTAGCGGGGGCAGCACAGATACGCAGTATTTT
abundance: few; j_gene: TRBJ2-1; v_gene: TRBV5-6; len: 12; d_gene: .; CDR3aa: CASSYLAGEQFF; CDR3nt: TGTGCCAGCAGTTATCTAGCTGGCGAGCAGTTCTTC
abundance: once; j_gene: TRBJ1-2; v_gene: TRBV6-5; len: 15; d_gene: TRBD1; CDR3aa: CASSPRGGRTGGYTF; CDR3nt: TGTGCCAGCAGCCCACGAGGGGGGAGGACAGGTGGCTACACCTTC
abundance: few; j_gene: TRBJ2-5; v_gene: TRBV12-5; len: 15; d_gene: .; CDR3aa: CASGAGTSWGETQYF; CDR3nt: TGTGCTAGTGGGGCCGGGACATCCTGGGGAGAGACCCAGTACTTC
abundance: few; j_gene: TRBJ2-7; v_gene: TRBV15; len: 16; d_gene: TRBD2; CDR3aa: CATRGLAGPTSYEQYF; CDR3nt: TGTGCCACCAGAGGACTAGCGGGTCCTACCTCCTACGAGCAGTACTTC
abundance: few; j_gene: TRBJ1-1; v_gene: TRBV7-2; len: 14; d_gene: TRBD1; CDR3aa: CASSRQGVGTEAFF; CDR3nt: TGTGCCAGCAGCAGGCAGGGGGTAGGCACTGAAGCTTTCTTT
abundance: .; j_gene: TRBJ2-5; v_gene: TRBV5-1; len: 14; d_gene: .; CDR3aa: CANSSVGGGETQYF; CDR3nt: TGCGCCAACAGCAGCGTGGGTGGAGGAGAGACCCAGTACTTC
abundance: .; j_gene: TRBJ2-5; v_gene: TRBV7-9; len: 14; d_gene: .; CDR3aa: CASSVDSRGETQYF; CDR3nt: TGTGCCAGCAGCGTGGACAGCCGGGGAGAGACCCAGTACTTC
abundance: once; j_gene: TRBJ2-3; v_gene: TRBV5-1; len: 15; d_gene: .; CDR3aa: CASSPVGATTDTQYF; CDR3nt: TGCGCCAGCAGCCCGGTTGGGGCTACCACAGATACGCAGTATTTT
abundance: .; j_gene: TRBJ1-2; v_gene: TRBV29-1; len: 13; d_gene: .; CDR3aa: CSAWSGDFYGYTF; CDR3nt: TGCAGCGCTTGGTCGGGGGACTTCTATGGCTACACCTTC
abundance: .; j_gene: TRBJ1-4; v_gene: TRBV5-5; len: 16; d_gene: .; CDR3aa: CASSRAMTDYNEKLFF; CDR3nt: TGTGCCAGCAGCCGTGCGATGACAGACTATAATGAAAAACTGTTTTTT
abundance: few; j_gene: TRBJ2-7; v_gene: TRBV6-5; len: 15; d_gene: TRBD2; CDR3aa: CASSQLGGRQEEQYF; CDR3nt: TGTGCCAGCAGTCAGCTCGGCGGGAGACAAGAGGAGCAGTACTTC
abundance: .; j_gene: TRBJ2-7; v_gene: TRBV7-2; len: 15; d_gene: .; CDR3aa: CASRSKGLSSYEQYF; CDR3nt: TGTGCCAGCAGGTCGAAGGGACTCTCCTCCTACGAGCAGTACTTC
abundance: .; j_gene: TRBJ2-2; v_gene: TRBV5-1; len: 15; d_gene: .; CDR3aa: CASSLDTANTGELFF; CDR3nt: TGCGCCAGCAGCTTGGACACCGCGAACACCGGGGAGCTGTTTTTT
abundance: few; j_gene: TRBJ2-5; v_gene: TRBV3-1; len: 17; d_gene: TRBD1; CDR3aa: CASSQDLSGQGWETQYF; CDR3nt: TGTGCCAGCAGCCAAGATTTATCAGGACAGGGTTGGGAGACCCAGTACTTC
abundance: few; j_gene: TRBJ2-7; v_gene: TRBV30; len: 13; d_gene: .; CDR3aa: CAWSVATIYEQYF; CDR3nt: TGTGCCTGGAGTGTAGCCACGATCTACGAGCAGTACTTC
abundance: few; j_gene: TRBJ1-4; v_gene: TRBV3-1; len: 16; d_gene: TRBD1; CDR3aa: CASSQVGTAYNEKLFF; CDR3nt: TGTGCCAGCAGCCAAGTGGGGACAGCCTATAATGAAAAACTGTTTTTT
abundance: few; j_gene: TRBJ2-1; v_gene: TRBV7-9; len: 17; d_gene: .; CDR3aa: CASSPARRSYSYNEQFF; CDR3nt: TGTGCCAGCAGCCCCGCCCGGCGGAGCTACTCCTACAATGAGCAGTTCTTC